The T cell receptor beta chain under discussion was sequenced for a study of regulatory T cells in long-lasting Graves disease. Broader study findings: Persistent patients shared more public clonotypes (about 2,700) than newly diagnosed patients (approximately 960).

Trimming cost V 6 bases and J 1 base, with 21 bases left between them. There are 17 residues in the CDR3. The germline V gene encodes CDR1 MNHEY and CDR2 SMNVEV (reference sequence). CDR3 regions were amplified by Arm-PCR using iRepertoire HTBI primers to build TCR beta libraries. TCRdb reprocessed the multiplex PCR reads via MiXCR and lists one record per CDR3 protein. The sample consists of over 300,000 distinct CDR3 sequences, about 18% of them appearing once. Time point of the sample: persistent/refractory GD, antithyroid drugs over 5 years with positive TRAb. The TCR library was made from RNA that had been extracted from PBMCs in TRIzol. This clonotype was counted many times. What it binds is not known.

The specimen was peripheral blood mononuclear cells (PBMCs), collected when the disease was refractory, from a patient treated with antithyroid drugs. This chain uses TRBV27 with TRBJ1-1; the D gene is possibly TRBD1 (6 bases). This TCR was recovered from a female donor with Graves disease. The chain's CDR3 is CASRLMSIIQGNTEAFF. The CDR3 coding sequence is TGTGCCAGCAGACTTATGTCTATTATACAGGGGAACACTGAAGCTTTCTTT.